The rows below give T cell receptor beta chains drawn from one sample of a study of T-cell reconstitution after alpha-beta-depleted transplantation in children. MiXCR was run by TCRdb on the PCR reads, yielding one entry per CDR3 protein. Of 250,000 to 300,000 distinct CDR3 sequences in the sample, over 7% were seen once. Sequenced material: peripheral blood, taken 360 days after TCRalphabeta/CD19-depleted stem cell transplant. These receptors were taken from a female patient under 10 years old who had a stem cell transplant for Fanconi anemia, so the T cells may come from the graft donor. The CDR3 runs from the conserved cysteine through the conserved F or W. D genes are given only for firm matches. Size tells how often a clone was seen (once, few, many) or the class of an expanded clone, and some rows leave it out.

clone size | D gene | J gene | V gene | CDR3 DNA | CDR3 protein
NA | NA | TRBJ1-3 | TRBV5-1 | TGCGCCAGCAGCTTTTGGACAGTTTGTGGAAACACCATATATTTT | CASSFWTVCGNTIYF
few | NA | TRBJ1-2 | TRBV9 | TGTGCCAGCACCGCAACCCAAAGTAGTATGTGGATGGGGGACTATGGCTACACCTTC | CASTATQSSMWMGDYGYTF
NA | NA | TRBJ2-7 | TRBV5-5 | TGTGCCAGCAGCTTGGCGACCTACAAGCAGTACTTC | CASSLATYKQYF
few | NA | TRBJ1-5 | TRBV4-2 | TGTGCCAGCAGCCAACCAAAAGCAGGGGTTCAGCCCCAGCATTTT | CASSQPKAGVQPQHF
many | TRBD2 | TRBJ2-1 | TRBV5-1 | TGCGCCAGCAGCTTGGGGACTAGCCATGAGCAGTTCTTC | CASSLGTSHEQFF
few | NA | TRBJ2-1 | TRBV4-3 | TGCGCCAGCAGCCAAGATAGGTCAAGCTCCTACAATGAGCAGTTCTTC | CASSQDRSSSYNEQFF
few | NA | TRBJ2-7 | TRBV7-6 | TGTGCCAGCAGCTTGGGTGGGGGAAACTCCTACGAGCAGTACTTC | CASSLGGGNSYEQYF
many | NA | TRBJ1-3 | TRBV6-5 | TGTGCCAGCGAGGGGGGCTCTGGAAACACCATATATTTT | CASEGGSGNTIYF
many | TRBD1 | TRBJ2-7 | TRBV5-1 | TGCGCCAGCCGACAGGGGGCGGGCGAGCAGTACTTC | CASRQGAGEQYF
NA | NA | TRBJ1-6 | TRBV6-1 | TGTGCCAGCAGTCAACAGGGATGGATGTATTCACCCCTCCACTTT | CASSQQGWMYSPLHF
few | NA | TRBJ2-3 | TRBV7-2 | TGTGCCAGCAGCTGGGGACGAGGTACGCAGTATTTT | CASSWGRGTQYF
NA | NA | TRBJ1-1 | TRBV7-8 | TGTGCCAGCAGCTTATTAGCAGGGACCCAACAGATTAACACTGAAGCTTTCTTT | CASSLLAGTQQINTEAFF
few | TRBD1 | TRBJ1-5 | TRBV6-2/TRBV6-3 | TGTGCCAGCAGTAAGGACAGGGTAGGCAATCAGCCCCAGCATTTT | CASSKDRVGNQPQHF
NA | NA | TRBJ1-3 | TRBV12-3/TRBV12-4 | TGTGCCAGCAGTTTATCTCCTACCGCGGGAAACACCATATATTTT | CASSLSPTAGNTIYF
NA | NA | TRBJ2-1 | TRBV6-5 | TGTGCCAGCAGTTACGGGCAGGGACGATACAATGAGCAGTTCTTC | CASSYGQGRYNEQFF
NA | NA | TRBJ1-5 | TRBV28 | TGTGCCAGCAGTTTATCAGGGGCCAATCAGCCCCAGCATTTT | CASSLSGANQPQHF
many | TRBD1 | TRBJ2-3 | TRBV20-1 | TGCAGTGCCGGGACAGCCGGGGATGGTACGCAGTATTTT | CSAGTAGDGTQYF
many | TRBD1 | TRBJ2-3 | TRBV5-1 | TGCGCCAGCAGCAGGGGACAGGGGTTCACAGATACGCAGTATTTT | CASSRGQGFTDTQYF
many | NA | TRBJ1-2 | TRBV3-1 | TGTGCCAGCAGCCAAGTCGGTTATGGCTACACCTTC | CASSQVGYGYTF
many | TRBD2 | TRBJ2-2 | TRBV4-3 | TGCGCCAGCAGCCAAGACCCCATAGCGGGGGCCGCCAACACCGGGGAGCTGTTTTTT | CASSQDPIAGAANTGELFF
few | TRBD2 | TRBJ2-7 | TRBV6-5 | TGTGCCAGCAGCTGGGGGGGCGAGCAGTACTTC | CASSWGGEQYF
few | NA | TRBJ2-7 | TRBV15 | TGTGCCACCAGCAGAGATTCCGTGACAGCACCTTACGAGCAGTACTTC | CATSRDSVTAPYEQYF
many | NA | TRBJ2-1 | TRBV7-3 | TGTGCCAGCAGCTTAAGTCCATCCTACAATGAGCAGTTCTTC | CASSLSPSYNEQFF
many | NA | TRBJ2-6 | TRBV27 | TGTGCCAGCAGTTCGGGGTCTGGGGCCAACGTCCTGACTTTC | CASSSGSGANVLTF
NA | TRBD2 | TRBJ2-3 | TRBV4-1 | TGCGCCAGCAGCCAAGATCCGCCCTACTTAACTAGCGGGGAAAGAGCGCCAGATACGCAGTATTTT | CASSQDPPYLTSGERAPDTQYF
few | TRBD2 | TRBJ2-1 | TRBV10-1 | TGCGCCAGCAGTGAACGAGCGGGGGGTGTTGATGAGCAGTTCTTC | CASSERAGGVDEQFF
NA | TRBD1 | TRBJ2-3 | TRBV19 | TGTGCCACTTCAGACCGGGACAGGGGTTCCGATACGCAGTATTTT | CATSDRDRGSDTQYF
many | NA | TRBJ2-3 | TRBV15 | TGTGCCACCAGCAGAGTCGGGGACCGCTACACAGATACGCAGTATTTT | CATSRVGDRYTDTQYF
many | TRBD2 | TRBJ2-7 | TRBV5-1 | TGCGCCAGCAGCTCGGGAGGGGGAACCTACGAGCAGTACTTC | CASSSGGGTYEQYF
few | TRBD1 | TRBJ1-1 | TRBV12-3/TRBV12-4 | TGTGCCAGCAGTCTGACAGGGGCGAACACTGAAGCTTTCTTT | CASSLTGANTEAFF
few | NA | TRBJ2-7 | TRBV5-1 | TGCGCCAGCAGCCACGGACTCGGGACGGACTACGAGCAGTACTTC | CASSHGLGTDYEQYF
few | NA | TRBJ2-1 | TRBV6-1 | TGTGCCAGCAGTGGCCTTTCGGACTACTACAATGAGCAGTTCTTC | CASSGLSDYYNEQFF
many | NA | TRBJ1-5 | TRBV20-1 | TGCAGTGCTAGTCGGGGGGCGCGTGGCAATCAGCCCCAGCATTTT | CSASRGARGNQPQHF
many | NA | TRBJ2-5 | TRBV29-1 | TGCAGCGTTGTACGGCAGCCAGAGACCCAGTACTTC | CSVVRQPETQYF
NA | TRBD2 | TRBJ2-3 | TRBV20-1 | TGCAGTGCTAGAGTTATAGCGGGCCGAACAGATACGCAGTATTTT | CSARVIAGRTDTQYF
NA | NA | TRBJ2-2 | TRBV7-8 | TGTGCCAGCAGCCCCTGGGGGAGCCGGGAGCTGTTTTTT | CASSPWGSRELFF
few | NA | TRBJ2-6 | TRBV7-8 | TGTGCCAGCAGCTTTATTCTACCCGGGGCCAACGTCCTGACTTTC | CASSFILPGANVLTF
many | NA | TRBJ1-5 | TRBV7-2 | TGTGCCAGCAGCTTATTTGGGGAAAGCAATCAGCCCCAGCATTTT | CASSLFGESNQPQHF
NA | NA | TRBJ2-3 | TRBV18 | TGTGCCAGCTCACCATTAGACAGCACAGATACGCAGTATTTT | CASSPLDSTDTQYF
many | TRBD2 | TRBJ2-3 | TRBV3-1 | TGTGCCAGCAGTTTTGGCGGGGGGAGGACAGATACGCAGTATTTT | CASSFGGGRTDTQYF
NA | NA | TRBJ2-7 | TRBV24-1 | TGTGCCACCAGGACCAGATCAATAAGGAGCTCCTACGAGCAGTACTTC | CATRTRSIRSSYEQYF
many | TRBD1 | TRBJ2-2 | TRBV24-1 | TGTGCCACCAGTGCCGGGGGACAGGGGAACACCGGGGAGCTGTTTTTT | CATSAGGQGNTGELFF
many | NA | TRBJ1-2 | TRBV10-2 | TGCGCCAGCAGTGAGTCAGCGACTCTGTATGGCTACACCTTC | CASSESATLYGYTF
NA | NA | TRBJ1-2 | TRBV27 | TGTGCCAGCAGTTTTTCCGGGGATTGGCACTATGGCTACACCTTC | CASSFSGDWHYGYTF
many | TRBD1 | TRBJ2-5 | TRBV12-3/TRBV12-4 | TGTGCCAGCAGGCACGGGACAGGCCGGGAGACCCAGTACTTC | CASRHGTGRETQYF
many | NA | TRBJ2-1 | TRBV4-3 | TGCGCCAGCAGCCAAGAATCCCTCGAGGGGAATGAGCAGTTCTTC | CASSQESLEGNEQFF
few | NA | TRBJ1-1 | TRBV21-1 | TGTGCCAGCAGCCGTCTTTCAGGGAGTACTGAAGCTTTCTTT | CASSRLSGSTEAFF
few | TRBD1 | TRBJ2-2 | TRBV5-1 | TGCGCCAGCAGCTCCCGGGACAGGGGAATCGGGGAGCTGTTTTTT | CASSSRDRGIGELFF
many | NA | TRBJ2-2 | TRBV5-1 | TGCGCCAGCAGCTTTAGTACACCGACGAACACCGGGGAGCTGTTTTTT | CASSFSTPTNTGELFF
NA | NA | TRBJ2-1 | TRBV10-1 | TGCGCCAGCAGTGATTCGGCAGGTGGGGGTTACAATGAGCAGTTCTTC | CASSDSAGGGYNEQFF
many | TRBD2 | TRBJ2-7 | TRBV3-1 | TGTGCCAGCAGCCAAGTGGCTAGCGGCCACTACGAGCAGTACTTC | CASSQVASGHYEQYF
few | NA | TRBJ1-2 | TRBV20-1 | TGCAGTGCTAGAGAACCAGTTAACTATGGCTACACCTTC | CSAREPVNYGYTF
many | NA | TRBJ2-5 | TRBV20-1 | TGCAGTGCCTCCGCCACAGGGACGAGAGAGACCCAGTACTTC | CSASATGTRETQYF
many | NA | TRBJ2-1 | TRBV4-3 | TGCGCCAGCAGCCAAGAGGCGGGACGCTACAATGAGCAGTTCTTC | CASSQEAGRYNEQFF
few | NA | TRBJ1-2 | TRBV19 | TGTGCCAGTAGTTTTCCGGACTGGAACTATGGCTACACCTTC | CASSFPDWNYGYTF
many | TRBD2 | TRBJ2-3 | TRBV29-1 | TGCAGCGTTAATGGACTAGCGGGAGAGTTCCCAGATACGCAGTATTTT | CSVNGLAGEFPDTQYF
few | TRBD2 | TRBJ2-7 | TRBV6-2/TRBV6-3 | TGTGCCAGCAGTTACATAGGGACTAGCGGGGGGTACACTGATATCTACGAGCAGTACTTC | CASSYIGTSGGYTDIYEQYF
many | NA | TRBJ2-1 | TRBV7-2 | TGTGCCAGCAGCTCCGTTCCCGTCTCGAGGAACTACAATGAGCAGTTCTTC | CASSSVPVSRNYNEQFF
NA | TRBD1 | TRBJ1-2 | TRBV20-1 | TGCAGTGCTAGACAGGGGGCCCTGGTGAAAGGCTACACCTTC | CSARQGALVKGYTF
many | NA | TRBJ2-5 | TRBV6-2/TRBV6-3 | TGTGCCAGCAGTTACTCGAAAGTAATCCAAGAGACCCAGTACTTC | CASSYSKVIQETQYF